This entry lists 9 T cell receptor beta chains sequenced from one sample in a study of CD8 T cells in Susac syndrome. Random hexamers were used to reverse transcribe an amount of about 0.45 to 1 ug RNA. TCRdb passed the immunoSEQ multiplex PCR reads through MiXCR, listing each CDR3 protein once. The profile shows 170,000 or so distinct CDR3 sequences, 90% to 95% of them singletons. Sequences were obtained from CD4+ T cells from PBMCs. These receptors came from a human donor with Susac syndrome.

V is TRBV30 and J is TRBJ2-6, with D possibly being TRBD2 (7 bases). CDR3 size: 19 residues. The germline V gene encodes CDR1 GTSNPN and CDR2 SVGIG (reference sequence). Trimming removed 0 bases at V and 2 bases at J, with 20 bases between. The CDR3 nucleotides are TGTGCCTGGAGTGTACGGGGGGCCAAACCCTCAGCTGGGGCCAACGTCCTGACTTTC. Its protein product is CAWSVRGAKPSAGANVLTF.

This clonotype was seen only a few times. Here the CDR3 DNA reads TGTGCCAGCAGCGAGGGGGAGGGAAGGCAGTACTTC. Its protein is CASSEGEGRQYF. This chain joins TRBV2 and TRBJ2-7; D perhaps matches TRBD2 (7 bases). CDR1 and CDR2 from the germline V gene are SNHLY and FYNNEI. This CDR3 comprises 12 residues. V was clipped by 6 bases and J by 9 bases, with 15 bases between them.

The CDR3 spells CASSLGAGSGANVLTF. In DNA, the CDR3 is TGCGCCAGCAGCTTGGGGGCGGGCTCTGGGGCCAACGTCCTGACTTTC. The chain joins TRBV5-1 to TRBJ2-6; tentatively, D is TRBD2 (5 bases). The CDR3 is made up of 16 amino acids. Trimming took off 0 bases at V and 0 bases at J, with 7 bases between the two ends. Germline V gives CDR1 SGHRS, CDR2 YFSETQ.

The chain uses TRBV7-2 and TRBJ1-1, with D maybe TRBD1 (5 bases). Germline CDR1 SGHTA, CDR2 FQGNSA. The CDR3 spans 14 residues. Trimming pared 3 bases from V and 3 bases from J, leaving 11 bases between. For the CDR3, the DNA is TGTGCCAGCAGCTTGTCGAGACAGCACACTGAAGCTTTCTTT. Translating gives CASSLSRQHTEAFF.

The chain combines TRBV7-2 with TRBJ1-1; unclear D gene. The CDR3 contains 16 residues. Trimming cost V 1 base and J 11 bases, with 23 bases left between them. Germline CDR1 SGHTA, CDR2 FQGNSA. CDR3 loop: CASSLGAPGTGRRAFF. The DNA for the CDR3 is TGTGCCAGCAGCTTAGGGGCCCCAGGTACGGGGAGGAGGGCTTTCTTT.

This chain uses TRBV6-2 or TRBV6-3 with TRBJ2-7; D is possibly TRBD1 (6 bases). The CDR3 has 14 amino acids. The V and J ends lost 6 bases and 6 bases respectively, with 18 bases between them. Germline CDR1 is MNHEY and CDR2 is SVGEGT. CDR3: CASSPGTPPGEQYF. DNA for the CDR3: TGTGCCAGCAGCCCCGGGACACCACCCGGCGAGCAGTACTTC.

This rearrangement joins TRBV20-1 to TRBJ2-1; TRBD2 matches 10 bases. V dropped 4 bases and J dropped 5; count of bases not matched to a gene: 11. The CDR3 spans 16 residues. Germline assignment: CDR1 DFQATT and CDR2 SNEGSKA (reference sequence). This chain's CDR3 is CSATGTSALPNNEQFF. The CDR3 nucleotides are TGCAGTGCTACCGGGACTAGCGCCCTACCGAACAATGAGCAGTTCTTC.

This clonotype was counted between two and nine times. The junction differs from germline at one of its ends, possibly a read error. The chain carries TRBV5-1 and TRBJ1-1, with unresolved D. This CDR3 is 14 amino acids long. Germline-derived CDR1 and CDR2 are SGHRS and YFSETQ. The CDR3 DNA follows: TGTGCCAGCAGTTTGGGCGGGATGAACACTGAAGCTTTCTTT. Amino acids: CASSLGGMNTEAFF.

The V call is TRBV12-3 or TRBV12-4, the J call TRBJ2-1; 9 bases are a match to TRBD2. The CDR3 consists of 15 residues. Trimming removed 7 bases from V and 10 bases from J; junction bases left unmatched: 14. In nucleotides, the CDR3 is TGTGCCAGCACTTCAGCGGGGGGACCGATGGAGGAGCAGTTCTTC. It translates to CASTSAGGPMEEQFF.